This T cell receptor beta chain was captured in a study of blood T cell repertoires in COVID-19. This clone occurred once. Assay: immunoSEQ multiplex PCR; the TCRdb copy retains only in-frame clones and omits some. The table has over 200,000 clones, 75% to 90% seen once. The CDR3 consists of 15 residues. V gave up 4 bases and J gave up 5 bases, with 17 bases separating them. Germline CDR1 and CDR2: SGHDN and FVKESK. The material sequenced was PBMCs or T cells enriched from blood (not recorded which). J is TRBJ1-1 and V is TRBV14; D is possibly TRBD1 (6 bases). This receptor was obtained from a woman aged 25 to 39 who had been exposed to COVID-19. CDR3 sequence (DNA): TGTGCCAGCAGCCTTACACAGGGCTGGAGGACTGAAGCTTTCTTT. This sequence encodes CASSLTQGWRTEAFF.